This TCR beta chain emerged from a study of molecular identifiers for immune sequencing clone quantification. At the level of the study: Five aliquots were made in replicates from the RNA of 20,000 or 100,000 naive CD8 cells, and four were sequenced.

CD8+CD4-CCR7+CD45RA+ sorting gave the naive CD8 T cells. TCRdb passed the PCR reads through MiXCR, listing each CDR3 protein once. The sample shows nearly 650,000 distinct CDR3 sequences, 25% of them seen only once. Germline values: CDR1 DFQATT, CDR2 SNEGSKA (reference sequence). The CDR3 is 15 amino acids. V was clipped by 0 bases and J by 0 bases; unmatched bases: 5. This clonotype was counted many times. The receptor was isolated from a human donor in good health. Some libraries in this study had Jurkat cell RNA spiked in. This chain joins TRBV20-1 and TRBJ2-7; 7 bases match TRBD1. Sequenced material: naive CD8+ T cells from blood, with Jurkat cell RNA spiked in. Subset described: FACS-sorted CD8+CD4-CCR7+CD45RA+ naive T cells. CDR3 sequence (DNA): TGCAGTGCTAGAGACGGGACAGCGAGCTCCTACGAGCAGTACTTC. This translates into CSARDGTASSYEQYF.